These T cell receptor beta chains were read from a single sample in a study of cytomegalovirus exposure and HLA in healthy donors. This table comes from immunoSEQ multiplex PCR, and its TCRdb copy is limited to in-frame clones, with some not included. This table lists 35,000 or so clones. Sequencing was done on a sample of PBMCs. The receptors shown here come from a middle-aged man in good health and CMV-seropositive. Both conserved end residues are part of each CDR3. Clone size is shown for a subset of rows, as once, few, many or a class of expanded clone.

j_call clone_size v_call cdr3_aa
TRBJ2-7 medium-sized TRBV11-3 CASSLSGLGKTGGEYEQYF
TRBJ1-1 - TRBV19 CASSIGSDTEAFF
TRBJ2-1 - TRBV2 CASRARGAGGYNEQFF
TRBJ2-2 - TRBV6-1 CATSGTNTGELFF
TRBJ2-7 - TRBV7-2 CASSRGTSASYEQYF
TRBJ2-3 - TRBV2 CASSAPLTGDLTDTQYF
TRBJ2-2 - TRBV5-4 CASRSGLAGGNTGELFF
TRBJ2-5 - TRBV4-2 CASSQGTSGSKETQYF
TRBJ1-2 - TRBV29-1 CSPNGYTF
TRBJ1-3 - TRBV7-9 CASSHGNTIYF
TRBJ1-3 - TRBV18 CASSPDAPGAGNTIYF
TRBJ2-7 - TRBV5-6 CASSLRLMDKSYEQYF
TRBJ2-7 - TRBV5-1 CAITARETSVTYEQYF
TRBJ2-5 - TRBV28 CASSSSAGQETQYF
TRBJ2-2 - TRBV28 CASSPRGGRERITGELFF
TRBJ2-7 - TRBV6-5 CASSYGGTGNTYEQYF
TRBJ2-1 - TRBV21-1 CASSKDLAGGDEQFF
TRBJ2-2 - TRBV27 CASSPGLANTGELFF
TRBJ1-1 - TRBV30 CAWRRAANTEAFF
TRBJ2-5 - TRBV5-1 CASSANRVNQETQYF
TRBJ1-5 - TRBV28 CASMGQANQPQHF
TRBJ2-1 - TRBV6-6 CASSGTFYNEQFF
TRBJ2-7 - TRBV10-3 CAISESSAYEQYF
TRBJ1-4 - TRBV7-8 CASSSGLREKLFF
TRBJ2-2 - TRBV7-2 CASSPALAEANTGELFF
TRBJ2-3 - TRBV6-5 CASSYGLASGGTQYF
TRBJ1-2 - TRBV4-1 CASSRQGRDYGYTF
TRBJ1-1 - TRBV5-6 CASRAGLGTEAFF
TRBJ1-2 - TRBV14 CASSQLGSQSDGYTF
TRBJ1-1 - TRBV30 CAWTPKRTGWGEAFF
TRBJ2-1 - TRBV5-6 CATKGTGNEQFF
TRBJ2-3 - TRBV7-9 CASSRGTSGLIDTQYF
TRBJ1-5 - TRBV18 CASSPTGQGIGQPQHF
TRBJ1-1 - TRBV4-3 CASSHTGGDTEAFF
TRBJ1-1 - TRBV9 CASRGQGAGDEAFF
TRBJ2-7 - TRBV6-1 CASSPGQGGHYEQYF
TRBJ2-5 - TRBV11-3 CASSPSGRGEIETQYF
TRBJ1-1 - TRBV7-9 CASSPPGGAEAFF
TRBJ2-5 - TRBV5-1 CASADRGGETQYF
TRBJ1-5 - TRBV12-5 CASGLVREQPQHF
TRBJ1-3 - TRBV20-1 CSGTGGNTIYF
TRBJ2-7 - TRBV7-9 CASSFPAGGSEEQYF
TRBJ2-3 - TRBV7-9 CASSLVPGTSTDTQYF
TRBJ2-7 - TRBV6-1 CASRAEATISYEQYF
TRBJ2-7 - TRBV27 CASSPRGGTYEQYF
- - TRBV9 CASSVSPGQGNYEQYF
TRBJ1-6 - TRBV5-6 CASSGYRGDSPLHF
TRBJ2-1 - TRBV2 CAATSGSYNEQFF
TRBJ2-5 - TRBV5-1 CASSLGQRYQETQYF
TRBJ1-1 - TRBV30 CGGQTFTEAFF
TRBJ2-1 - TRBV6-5 CASSHYTNEQFF
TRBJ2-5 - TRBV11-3 CASSLSSGRAWETQYF
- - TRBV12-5 CASGLIAGPSYEQYF
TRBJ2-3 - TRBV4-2 CASSKGLAEPSTDTQYF
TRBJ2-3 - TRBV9 CASSVNEGSTDTQYF
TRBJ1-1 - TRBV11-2 CASSLVSGGNTEAFF
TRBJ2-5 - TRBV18 CASSRLPTGLAGMIETQYF
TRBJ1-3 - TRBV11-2 CAAGPSGNTIYF
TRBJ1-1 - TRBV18 CASSPPGMAGGTEAFF
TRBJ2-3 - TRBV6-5 CASFGQGGTDTQYF